The text below deals with one TCR beta chain. Antigen specificity is unknown. The data derive from a study of cytomegalovirus exposure and HLA in healthy donors. About the study: A later analysis reported the same platform for the roughly 110 validation repertoires and the roughly 630 first-cohort repertoires.

Here immunoSEQ multiplex PCR was the method, and the copy in TCRdb shows in-frame clones only, minus some. The repertoire holds 200,000 to 300,000 clones, with 86% as singletons. Study-wide results and caveats: There were three CMV-associated chains whose specificity for CMV antigens was confirmed in vitro. A list of 164 TCR beta chains associated with cytomegalovirus was given. Most TCRs appeared rarely, but some public TCRs recurred in many donors.

The CDR3 length is 15 residues. Germline CDR1 and CDR2: MNHEY and SMNVEV (reference sequence). Trimming pared 3 bases from V and 5 bases from J, leaving 17 bases between. J is TRBJ2-7 and V is TRBV27; maybe TRBD2 (6 bases). Input material: PBMCs. The sequence derives from a woman in her 30s in good health and CMV-seropositive. The CDR3 protein is CASSFAPSDRDEQYF. The CDR3 DNA is TGTGCCAGCAGTTTCGCCCCTAGCGATAGAGACGAGCAGTACTTC.